This T cell receptor (beta chain) was recorded in a study of cytomegalovirus exposure and HLA in healthy donors. The study, taken as a whole, reports: Later analysis found that TCR beta chains associated with HLA were more clonally expanded than other, equally common chains. Cytomegalovirus association was assigned to approximately 160 TCR beta chains. Under in vitro conditions, a few CMV-associated chains were confirmed as specific for CMV antigens.

All donors participated as healthy donors of bone marrow. Concerning this clone itself: Its antigen remains unknown.

Both 60 Vbeta primers and 13 Jbeta primers went into the PCR. Clones were read by immunoSEQ multiplex PCR, and TCRdb kept only the in-frame ones, dropping some. There are approximately 110,000 clones in the sample; 70% occur only once, and around 10% lies in the top ten. The CDR3 totals 17 residues. V lost 3 bases and J lost 4; bases outside the gene matches: 13. The germline V gene encodes CDR1 SGHRS and CDR2 YFSETQ. V is TRBV5-1 and J is TRBJ1-2; 9 nucleotides line up with TRBD1. The sample comprised PBMCs. The clonotype originates from a man younger than 40 in good health and CMV-seropositive. As DNA, the CDR3 is TGCGCCAGCAGCTCCGGGACAGGGTATTCCGTCCCCTATGGCTACACCTTC. This sequence encodes CASSSGTGYSVPYGYTF. The variable domain in full, with the rest retrieved from reference TRBV5-1 and TRBJ1-2, is KAGVTQTPRYLIKTRGQQVTLSCSPISGHRSVSWYQQTPGQGLQFLFEYFSETQRNKGNFPGRFSGRQFSNSRSEMNVSTLELGDSALYLCASSSGTGYSVPYGYTFGSGTRLTVV.